The sequence of this TCR beta chain was determined in a study of cytomegalovirus exposure and HLA in healthy donors. CDR1 and CDR2 (germline): ENHRY, SYGVKD. Germline trimming cut 6 bases from V and 2 bases from J; bases unmatched to any gene: 4. This CDR3 has 14 residues. Both 60 Vbeta primers and 13 Jbeta primers went into the PCR. Profiling relied on immunoSEQ multiplex PCR, and the TCRdb table lists in-frame clones only, not all of them. The sample yields some 130,000 clones, just over 70% seen once. The specimen sequenced was PBMCs. The source is an older woman in good health and CMV-seropositive. This rearrangement joins TRBV10-3 to TRBJ1-2, with 9 bases identical to TRBD1. CDR3 region: CAIRAGTGNYGYTF. The DNA for the CDR3 is TGTGCCATCAGGGCCGGGACAGGGAACTATGGCTACACCTTC.